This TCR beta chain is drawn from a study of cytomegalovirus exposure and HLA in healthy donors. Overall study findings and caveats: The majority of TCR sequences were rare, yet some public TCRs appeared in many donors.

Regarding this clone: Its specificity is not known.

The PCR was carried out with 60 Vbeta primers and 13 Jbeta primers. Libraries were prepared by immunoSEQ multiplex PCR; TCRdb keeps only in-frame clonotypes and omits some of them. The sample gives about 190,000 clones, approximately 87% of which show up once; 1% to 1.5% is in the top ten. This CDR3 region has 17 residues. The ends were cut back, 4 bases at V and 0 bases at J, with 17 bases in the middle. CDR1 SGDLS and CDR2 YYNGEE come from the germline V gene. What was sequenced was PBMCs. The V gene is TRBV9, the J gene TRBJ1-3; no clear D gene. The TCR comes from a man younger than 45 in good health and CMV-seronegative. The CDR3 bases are TGTGCCAGCAGCCCAGCCTCCCACTACATCTCTGGAAACACCATATATTTT. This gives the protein CASSPASHYISGNTIYF.